One T cell receptor beta chain is described in this entry. No antigen is known for it. Base qualities are missing; no much larger clone stands one base away. Preparation of the library involved the immunoSEQ multiplex PCR assay. For most patients, genomic DNA was subjected to high-throughput TCR-beta CDR3 sequencing by Adaptive Biotechnologies. As for the original processing: Adaptive's ImmunoSEQ software supplied the TCR sequencing data for under 20 patients, while MiXCR and VDJtools were used to process three other patients. CDR3 nucleotide sequences shared by donor and recipient were removed because the origin of these sequences could not be assigned. To count as alloreactive, a clone needed at least 2-fold expansion over unstimulated cells and a minimum CFSE-low frequency of 0.002% (template counts) or 0.001% (read counts). Mappable clones were those detected in sequenced pre-transplant spleen, lymph node, or MLR CFSE-low populations of the donor or recipient. Cumulative frequency of alloreactive clones was calculated as a percentage of all sequences weighted by copy number. What TCRdb holds here is the immuneACCESS table cut down to in-frame rearrangements. Part of the clones is not present; checked against another copy, under half of the missing clones reflect an unresolved V gene, and the others are unexplained. V, J and clone size are taken as reported in that table, and D and trimming were inferred from the DNA itself. The sample table holds about 100,000 clones, of which 75% to 95% were seen once. 15% to 20% of the sample is taken by the ten largest.

CDR3 length: 15 amino acids, cysteine to phenylalanine. Only the CDR3 portion is preserved as DNA: 45 bases, with reading frame beginning at the first base. Taken from the germline V gene, the CDR1 and CDR2 loops are SGHTA and FQGNSA. Trimmed from V: 5 bases; trimmed from J: 7 bases; junction bases lacking a gene match: 9. In the first month after transplant, blood samples were collected up to 4 times, and after that at least monthly when available. This sample is drawn from a study of graft-versus-host responses after intestinal transplantation listed by TCRdb under 2021. The study in broad terms: The transplants that recipients got were multivisceral, liver-intestinal, or isolated intestinal. All recipients received anti-thymocyte globulin induction followed by maintenance tacrolimus and steroids for 3 to 4 years. The cohort enrolled fewer than 25 intestinal transplant recipients including one retransplant, and a few patients lacking pretransplant specimens were excluded. Samples from three later patients were sequenced in-house on an Illumina MiSeq with MiXCR processing rather than by the commercial service. Alloreactive clones were identified by sequencing pre-transplant mixed lymphocyte reaction products and comparing these products with unstimulated pre-transplant donor and recipient T cells. Bulk TCR-beta CDR3 sequencing was used to track graft-versus-host and host-versus-graft alloreactive T cell clones in the graft, circulation and bone marrow after intestinal transplantation. Donor T cell macrochimerism was defined as a peak of at least 4% donor T cells among recipient peripheral blood mononuclear cells.

General findings and caveats noted by the study authors: In the allografts of patients with donor T cell macrochimerism, GvH to HvG T cell clonal ratios were high. GvH clones turned up in recipient bone marrow, with some appearing earlier in ileal mucosa or blood, a pattern consistent with an intestinal mucosal origin. The relatively low number and heterogeneity of intestinal transplant patients limited the conclusions. Early after transplant, peak levels of circulating GvH clones were associated with declines in HvG clones.

The sequences come from PBMCs, collected 453 days after intestinal transplant. In this chain, TRBV7-2 is recombined with TRBJ2-3; the junction holds 10 bases that match TRBD2. The clonotype was recovered from a human patient who received an intestinal transplant, so some T cells may come from the graft donor. The bases are TGTGCCAGCAGCCCCCAGCGGGGGGGTGGGAATACGCAGTATTTT. This codes for CASSPQRGGGNTQYF.